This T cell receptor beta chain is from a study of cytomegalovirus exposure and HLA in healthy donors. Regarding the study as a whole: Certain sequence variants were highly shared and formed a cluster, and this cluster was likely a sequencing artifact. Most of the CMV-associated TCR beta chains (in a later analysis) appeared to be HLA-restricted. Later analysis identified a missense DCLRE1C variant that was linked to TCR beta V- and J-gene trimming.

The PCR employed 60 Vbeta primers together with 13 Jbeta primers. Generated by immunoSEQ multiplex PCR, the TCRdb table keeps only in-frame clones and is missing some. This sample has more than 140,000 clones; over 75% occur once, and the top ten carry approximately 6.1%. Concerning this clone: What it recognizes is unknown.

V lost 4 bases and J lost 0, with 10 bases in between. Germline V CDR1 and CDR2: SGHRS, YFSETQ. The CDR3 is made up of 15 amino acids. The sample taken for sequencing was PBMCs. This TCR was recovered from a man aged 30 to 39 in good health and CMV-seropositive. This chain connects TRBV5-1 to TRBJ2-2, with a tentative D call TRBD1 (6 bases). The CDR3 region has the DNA TGCGCCAGCAGCCAGGGACATACGAACACCGGGGAGCTGTTTTTT. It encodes CASSQGHTNTGELFF. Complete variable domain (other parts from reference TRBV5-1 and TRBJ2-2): KAGVTQTPRYLIKTRGQQVTLSCSPISGHRSVSWYQQTPGQGLQFLFEYFSETQRNKGNFPGRFSGRQFSNSRSEMNVSTLELGDSALYLCASSQGHTNTGELFFGEGSRLTVL.